These 9 T cell receptor beta chains came from one sample sequenced in a study of Ad26.COV2.S vaccination and SARS-CoV-2 variants. Sequencing used immunoSEQ multiplex PCR; TCRdb keeps in-frame clones, though not all of them. The sample records roughly 140,000 clones, roughly 85% being singletons. The sequencing used peripheral blood, collected after recovery from COVID-19. The source is a human donor who had recovered from COVID-19.

The chain has TRBV19 and TRBJ1-6, with 8 bases identical to TRBD1. Per the germline V gene, CDR1 is LNHDA and CDR2 is SQIVND (reference sequence). The CDR3 totals 14 residues. The trim removed 5 bases at V and 6 bases at J, leaving 3 bases unmatched. The CDR3 loop is CASSGTGGNSPLHF. For the CDR3, the DNA is TGTGCCAGTAGTGGGACAGGTGGTAATTCACCCCTCCACTTT.

The genes are TRBV3-1 (or the pseudogene TRBV3-2) and TRBJ2-1; D perhaps matches TRBD2 (5 bases). The CDR3 extends over 16 amino acids. V was pared by 0 bases and J by 3 bases, with 12 bases between. The germline V gene has CDR1 LGHDT and CDR2 YNNKEL (reference sequence). In DNA, the CDR3 is TGTGCCAGCAGCCAAGAAAGGGAGCCACACTACAATGAGCAGTTCTTC. Residues: CASSQEREPHYNEQFF.

This rearrangement joins TRBV30 to TRBJ2-1, with 9 bases that match TRBD1. The germline V gene has CDR1 GTSNPN and CDR2 SVGIG (reference sequence). The CDR3 extends over 15 amino acids. Trimming took 2 bases from V and 8 from J; bases not matched to a gene: 10. The CDR3 region has the DNA TGTGCCTGGAGTCCCCTGGGACAGGGTTATTATGAGCAGTTCTTC. Its translation: CAWSPLGQGYYEQFF. Full variable domain (remainder filled in from reference TRBV30 and TRBJ2-1): SQTIHQWPATLVQPVGSPLSLECTVEGTSNPNLYWYRQAAGRGLQLLFYSVGIGQISSEVPQNLSASRPQDRQFILSSKKLLLSDSGFYLCAWSPLGQGYYEQFFGPGTRLTVL.

The genes are TRBV27 and TRBJ2-7, with D perhaps being TRBD1 or TRBD2 (5 bases each). CDR1 is MNHEY, CDR2 SMNVEV, per germline (reference sequence). V was pared by 3 bases and J by 1 base, with 13 bases between. The CDR3 spans 15 residues. The CDR3 DNA follows: TGTGCCAGCAGTTTCGGGGACGGTATTTCCTACGAGCAGTACTTC. Residues: CASSFGDGISYEQYF.

The J gene is TRBJ1-4, the V gene TRBV20-1; 7 bases line up with TRBD1. Germline V gene sequence: CDR1 DFQATT, CDR2 SNEGSKA (reference sequence). J gave up 2 bases and V 3 bases, and 6 bases lay outside the gene matches. The CDR3 has 15 residues. The CDR3 nucleotides read TGCAGTGCTAGTTTTAAGACAGGGACTAATGAAAAACTGTTTTTT. Translated: CSASFKTGTNEKLFF.

The rearrangement joins TRBV19 to TRBJ2-4, with D tentatively TRBD1 (6 bases). Germline lookup yields CDR1 LNHDA and CDR2 SQIVND (reference sequence). Between the trimmed V and J ends, which lost 4 bases and 0 bases, there was a span of 10 bases. CDR3 length: 15 residues. The CDR3 DNA reads as TGTGCCAGTAGTAAGGGGGAAGAAGCCAAAAACATTCAGTACTTC. Protein product: CASSKGEEAKNIQYF. The entire variable domain, with the rest obtained from reference TRBV19 and TRBJ2-4, is as follows: DGGITQSPKYLFRKEGQNVTLSCEQNLNHDAMYWYRQDPGQGLRLIYYSQIVNDFQKGDIAEGYSVSREKKESFPLTVTSAQKNPTAFYLCASSKGEEAKNIQYFGAGTRLSVL.

The chain joins TRBV5-5 to TRBJ2-1; D gene uncertain. The germline CDR1 and CDR2 sequences are SGHKS and YYEKEE (reference sequence). The CDR3 sequence is 13 residues long. The V and J ends lost 1 base and 7 bases respectively, with 9 bases between them. CDR3 bases: TGTGCCAGCAGCTTGTTGGGGTTTAATGAGCAGTTCTTC. Translation: CASSLLGFNEQFF.

V is TRBV28 and J is TRBJ2-7, with D perhaps given as TRBD1 or TRBD2 (6 bases each). CDR1 is MDHEN and CDR2 is SYDVKM in the germline V gene. The CDR3 covers 18 residues. The germline V and J ends were trimmed by 6 bases and 1 base, with 25 bases remaining between them. As DNA, the CDR3 is TGTGCCAGCAGCGGGGGCCCCCACAGGGCATCATTTTCCTACGAGCAGTACTTC. Protein product: CASSGGPHRASFSYEQYF. The variable domain in full, completed from reference TRBV28 and TRBJ2-7, reads DVKVTQSSRYLVKRTGEKVFLECVQDMDHENMFWYRQDPGLGLRLIYFSYDVKMKEKGDIPEGYSVSREKKERFSLILESASTNQTSMYLCASSGGPHRASFSYEQYFGPGTRLTVT.

The chain employs TRBV2 and TRBJ1-1; weak D call: TRBD1 (6 bases). Germline V lookup: CDR1 SNHLY, CDR2 FYNNEI. The CDR3 spans 12 residues. Deletions cut 9 bases from V and 1 base from J, with 9 bases between. The CDR3 here is CASRRGNTEAFF. The CDR3 nucleotides read TGTGCCAGTCGCAGGGGGAACACTGAAGCTTTCTTT.